The 4 T cell receptor beta chains presented below share a single source sample, sequenced in a study of cytomegalovirus exposure and HLA in healthy donors. Vbeta (60) and Jbeta (13) primers were used in the PCR. Profiling relied on immunoSEQ multiplex PCR, and the TCRdb table lists in-frame clones only, not all of them. Of tens of thousands of clones detected, less than 70% appear once; the ten largest clones hold 12%. Sequencing used PBMCs. The receptor source for this set is a human donor in good health.

V is TRBV5-4 and J is TRBJ2-3; TRBD2 agrees at 11 bases. The germline gives CDR1 SGHNT, CDR2 YYREEE (reference sequence). The CDR3 consists of 17 residues. The junction had 8 bases not matched to a gene; V was cut back by 1 base and J by 4 bases. The CDR3 is CASSLTKLAGVADTQYF. CDR3 nucleotides: TGTGCCAGCAGCTTGACCAAACTAGCGGGGGTGGCAGATACGCAGTATTTT.

The chain uses TRBV6-5 and TRBJ2-2; weak D call: TRBD2 (6 bases). Trimming stripped 8 bases from V and 8 bases from J, with 9 bases between. CDR3 length: 11 residues. CDR1 and CDR2 from the germline V gene are MNHEY and SVGAGI. The CDR3 DNA sequence: TGTGCCAGCGGGGGGTTGGGGGAGCTGTTTTTT. Its protein product is CASGGLGELFF.

This clone appeared a single time. V is TRBV5-4 and J is TRBJ1-5; a possible D gene is TRBD1 (5 bases). The CDR3 runs 16 residues. The V end lost 2 bases, the J end lost 2 bases, and 14 bases lay between the germline ends. Germline loops: CDR1 SGHNT, CDR2 YYREEE (reference sequence). CDR3 nucleotide sequence: TGTGCCAGCAGCTTCTTTACGGGCAGGGGCAATCAGCCCCAGCATTTT. It specifies CASSFFTGRGNQPQHF.

The CDR3 DNA reads TGTGCCAGTAGTTCCGGACTAGCGGGGGGGCGTTTTACCGGGGAGCTGTTTTTT. It specifies CASSSGLAGGRFTGELFF. The gene calls are TRBV19 and TRBJ2-2; 15 bases fit TRBD2. There are 18 residues in the CDR3. The V segment lost 5 bases and the J segment 5 bases; nucleotides outside the gene matches: 9. Germline assignment: CDR1 LNHDA and CDR2 SQIVND (reference sequence).